This T cell receptor beta chain derives from a study of T cell repertoires in cytomegalovirus infection. Study at large: As its CMV epitopes, the study selected recently identified HLA-C-restricted and well-studied HLA-B-restricted targets. Indicated by public TCR beta signatures were CMV infection and matching HLA type.

Trimming cost V 5 bases and J 5 bases; bases outside gene matches: 13. Germline lookup yields CDR1 SEHNR and CDR2 FQNEAQ (reference sequence). The CDR3 is 16 residues long. This clonotype was observed a few times. Its antigen is unknown. TCRdb fed the reads into MiXCR, producing one record per CDR3 protein. The repertoire holds more than 250,000 distinct CDR3 sequences, with 25% as singletons. General study results and limits: Public TCR beta family frequency separated CMV-and-HLA carriers, including in an independent cohort. The study found HLA-C-restricted CMV-specific TCR beta clonotypes dominating the ex vivo response.

Sequenced material: cultured PBMCs, taken from culture after CMV antigen stimulation. The rearrangement uses TRBV7-9 and TRBJ2-5, with TRBD1 identical over 8 bases. The sequence was obtained from a human donor in good health (CMV status not recorded). Some clones in this sample may be carry-over from other donors' samples. CDR3 coding DNA: TGTGCCAGCAGCGCTCGACAGGGGTCCCCTCTGGAGACCCAGTACTTC. The encoded protein is CASSARQGSPLETQYF.